A single sample is the source of the 17 T cell receptor beta chains below, sequenced in a study of blood T cell repertoires in COVID-19. TCRdb's copy holds only in-frame clones and misses some; the assay was immunoSEQ multiplex PCR. The sample holds about 130,000 clones, approximately 80% seen once. Specimen: peripheral blood. The origin of the receptors is a woman aged 45-65 years with acute or convalescent COVID-19.

The chain links TRBV7-6 to TRBJ1-3; D call uncertain. V was pared by 1 base and J by 0 bases, with 10 bases between. The germline gives CDR1 SGHVS, CDR2 FNYEAQ. CDR3 length: 16 residues. This chain's CDR3 is CASSLVESRSGNTIYF. The DNA for the CDR3 is TGTGCCAGCAGCTTAGTTGAGTCGCGCTCTGGAAACACCATATATTTT.

The J gene is TRBJ2-1, the V gene TRBV18; perhaps TRBD1 as D (5 bases). V gave up 0 bases and J gave up 8 bases, with 14 bases separating them. CDR1 KGHSH and CDR2 LQKENI come from the germline V gene. This CDR3 comprises 15 residues. This CDR3 is CASSPPDSLGYEQFF. DNA of the CDR3: TGTGCCAGCTCACCACCAGACAGTCTCGGGTATGAGCAGTTCTTC.

The chain recombines TRBV27 with TRBJ1-5, with a weak D call TRBD1 (6 bases). Trimming removed 6 bases at V and 0 bases at J, with 12 bases between. CDR1 MNHEY and CDR2 SMNVEV come from the germline V gene (reference sequence). This CDR3 is 15 amino acids long. The CDR3 protein is CASSVTGFSNQPQHF. The CDR3 DNA sequence: TGTGCCAGCAGCGTAACAGGGTTTAGCAATCAGCCCCAGCATTTT.

V and J are TRBV5-1 and TRBJ1-1; tentative D call: TRBD1 (6 bases). Germline CDR1 is SGHRS and CDR2 is YFSETQ. V was pared by 4 bases and J by 1 base, with 17 bases between. The CDR3 length is 16 residues. CDR3: CASSLEGTGQNTEAFF. CDR3 DNA: TGCGCCAGCAGCCTGGAGGGAACAGGGCAGAACACTGAAGCTTTCTTT.

The rearrangement joins TRBV30 to TRBJ2-7; 7 bases are a match to TRBD1. This CDR3 comprises 13 residues. Germline V gene sequence: CDR1 GTSNPN, CDR2 SVGIG (reference sequence). With V trimmed by 3 bases and J by 3 bases, 5 bases remained unmatched. CDR3 residues: CAWSRGQLYEQYF. Written as DNA, the CDR3 is TGTGCCTGGAGCCGGGGACAGCTCTACGAGCAGTACTTC.

V gene TRBV4-1 combines with J gene TRBJ2-3; 12 nucleotides match TRBD2. Germline V CDR1 and CDR2: MGHRA, YSYEKL. Trimming at V came to 3 bases and at J to 5 bases, leaving 21 bases not matched to a gene. This CDR3 comprises 21 residues. As DNA, the CDR3 is TGCGCCAGCAGCCACCAACAACGACCGACTAGCGGGGGCACCCGCCTAGATACGCAGTATTTT. It translates to CASSHQQRPTSGGTRLDTQYF.

The genes are TRBV11-1 and TRBJ1-1; 7 nucleotides align to TRBD1. There are 13 residues in the CDR3. CDR1 SGHAT and CDR2 FQDESV come from the germline V gene (reference sequence). V dropped 5 bases and J dropped 2; count of bases not matched to a gene: 2. As DNA, the CDR3 is TGTGCCAGCAGCCGGACAGGCAACACTGAAGCTTTCTTT. Protein: CASSRTGNTEAFF.

As for this clone: The sample contains more than one DNA sequence encoding this CDR3. The chain combines TRBV6-5 with TRBJ1-1; 9 bases match TRBD1. Germline V gene data show CDR1 as MNHEY and CDR2 as SVGAGI. The CDR3 runs to 14 residues. Trimming took 6 bases from V and 1 from J; bases not matched to a gene: 3. The CDR3 protein is CASSWGQGNTEAFF. The CDR3, as DNA: TGTGCCAGCAGCTGGGGACAGGGGAACACTGAAGCTTTCTTT.

This chain uses TRBV6-6 with TRBJ2-1, with 8 bases lining up with TRBD1. The CDR3 sequence is 15 residues long. The germline V gene encodes CDR1 MNHNY and CDR2 SVGAGI (reference sequence). V lost 5 bases and J lost 4; bases outside the gene matches: 7. The DNA for the CDR3 is TGTGCCAGCAGTGCAGCGGACAGGGTATACAATGAGCAGTTCTTC. Translated: CASSAADRVYNEQFF.

Only one count was recorded for this clone. J is TRBJ2-5 and V is TRBV7-3; D remains ambiguous. The V end was cut by 5 bases, the J end by 1 base, with 8 bases between. This CDR3 is built from 13 residues. From germline, CDR1 is SGHTA and CDR2 FQGTGA. This CDR3 reads CASSPSPQETQYF. The CDR3 DNA is TGTGCCAGCAGCCCCTCCCCCCAAGAGACCCAGTACTTC. Full variable domain (remainder filled in from reference TRBV7-3 and TRBJ2-5): GAGVSQTPSNKVTEKGKYVELRCDPISGHTALYWYRQSLGQGPEFLIYFQGTGAADDSGLPNDRFFAVRPEGSVSTLKIQRTERGDSAVYLCASSPSPQETQYFGPGTRLLVL.

The chain carries TRBV29-1 and TRBJ1-1; possible D gene TRBD1, 6 bases. In germline, CDR1 is SQVTM, CDR2 ANQGSEA. This CDR3 is built from 13 residues. The V gene lost 6 bases and the J gene lost 0 bases, with 11 bases spanning the gap. CDR3 sequence: CSVGQRLNTEAFF. The CDR3, as DNA: TGCAGCGTCGGACAGCGTCTGAACACTGAAGCTTTCTTT.

The rearrangement links TRBV2 to TRBJ2-2; the match to TRBD1 covers 8 bases. Looked up from germline, CDR1 is SNHLY and CDR2 is FYNNEI. V shed 4 bases and J 7 bases; nucleotides not matched to a gene: 2. The CDR3 is 13 amino acids. The CDR3 DNA is TGTGCCAGCAGTGGGACAGGGAGCGGGGAGCTGTTTTTT. Translated: CASSGTGSGELFF.

As for this clone: The sample holds other DNA sequences that translate to the same CDR3. J is TRBJ1-5 and V is TRBV7-2; D is unclear. Germline values: CDR1 SGHTA, CDR2 FQGNSA. The CDR3 length is 13 residues. Trimming pared 6 bases from V and 4 bases from J, leaving 10 bases between. CDR3 nucleotides: TGTGCCAGCAGTATTGGCGGGAATCAGCCCCAGCATTTT. It yields the protein CASSIGGNQPQHF.

The chain recombines TRBV18 with TRBJ1-1; TRBD1 matches 9 bases. The CDR3 is made up of 13 amino acids. Germline assignment: CDR1 KGHSH and CDR2 LQKENI. V dropped 9 bases and J dropped 7; count of bases not matched to a gene: 9. The DNA for the CDR3 is TGTGCCAGTTTCAGGGGACAGGGAAATGAAGCTTTCTTT. It translates to CASFRGQGNEAFF.

This clone was observed a handful of times. The gene calls are TRBV6-5 and TRBJ2-7; 11 positions match TRBD2. The CDR3 consists of 13 residues. Per the germline V gene, CDR1 is MNHEY and CDR2 is SVGAGI. CDR3 residues: CATGGLAAYEQYF. DNA for the CDR3: TGTGCGACCGGGGGACTAGCGGCTTACGAGCAGTACTTC.

The chain employs TRBV28 and TRBJ1-3, with a tentative D call TRBD1 (5 bases). Trimming removed 6 bases from V and 2 bases from J, with 11 bases in between. The CDR3 totals 14 residues. The germline V gene has CDR1 MDHEN and CDR2 SYDVKM. The CDR3 reads CASSRTRAGNTIYF. The DNA for the CDR3 is TGTGCCAGCAGCCGGACAAGGGCTGGAAACACCATATATTTT.

The chain uses TRBV30 and TRBJ2-1; 13 bases are a match to TRBD2. V gave up 2 bases and J gave up 10 bases; unmatched junction bases: 14. Germline-derived CDR1 and CDR2 are GTSNPN and SVGIG (reference sequence). CDR3 length: 17 amino acids. The CDR3 sequence is CAWSPRGTSGGAGEQFF. The CDR3 DNA reads TGTGCCTGGAGTCCCCGGGGAACTAGCGGGGGGGCCGGGGAGCAGTTCTTC.